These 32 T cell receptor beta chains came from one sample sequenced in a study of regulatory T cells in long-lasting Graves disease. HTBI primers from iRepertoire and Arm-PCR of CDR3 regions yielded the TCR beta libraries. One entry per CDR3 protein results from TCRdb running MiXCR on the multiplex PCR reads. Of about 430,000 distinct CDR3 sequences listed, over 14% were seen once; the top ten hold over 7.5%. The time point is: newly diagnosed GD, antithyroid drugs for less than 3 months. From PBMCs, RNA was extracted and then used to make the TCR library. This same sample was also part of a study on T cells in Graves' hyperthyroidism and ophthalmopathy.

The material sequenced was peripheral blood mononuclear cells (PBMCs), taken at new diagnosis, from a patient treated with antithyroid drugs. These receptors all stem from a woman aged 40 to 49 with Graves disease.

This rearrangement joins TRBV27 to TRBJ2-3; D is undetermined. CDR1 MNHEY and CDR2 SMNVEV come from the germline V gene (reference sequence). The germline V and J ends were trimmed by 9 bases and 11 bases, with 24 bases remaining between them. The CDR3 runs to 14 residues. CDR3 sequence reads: CASRLRPGDGLQYF. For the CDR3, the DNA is TGTGCCAGTCGACTGCGGCCCGGCGATGGTTTGCAGTATTTT.

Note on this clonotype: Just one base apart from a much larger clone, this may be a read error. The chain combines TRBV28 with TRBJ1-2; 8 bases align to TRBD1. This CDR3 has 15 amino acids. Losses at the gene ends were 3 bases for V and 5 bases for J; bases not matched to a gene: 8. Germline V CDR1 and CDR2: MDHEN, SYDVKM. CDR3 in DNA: TGTGCCAGCAGTTTCTTTCTGGACAGGGAATATGGCTACACCTTC. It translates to CASSFFLDREYGYTF.

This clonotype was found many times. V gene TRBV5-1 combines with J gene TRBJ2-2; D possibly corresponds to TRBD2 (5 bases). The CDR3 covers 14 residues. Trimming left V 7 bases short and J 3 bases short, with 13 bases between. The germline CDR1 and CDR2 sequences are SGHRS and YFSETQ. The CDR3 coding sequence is TGCGCCAGCCGAGGAGGAGGCTACACCGGGGAGCTGTTTTTT. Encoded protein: CASRGGGYTGELFF.

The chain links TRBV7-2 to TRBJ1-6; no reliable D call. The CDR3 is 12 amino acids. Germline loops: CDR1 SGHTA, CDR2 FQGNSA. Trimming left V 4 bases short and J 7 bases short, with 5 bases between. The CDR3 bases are TGTGCCAGCAGCTCTGAGAATTCACCCCTCCACTTT. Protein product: CASSSENSPLHF.

CDR3 loop: CASTRFLQGAGEPYV. CDR3 nucleotides: TGTGCCAGCACCCGATTTCTACAGGGGGCCGGCGAGCCGTACGTC. This chain connects TRBV7-8 to TRBJ2-7, with 9 positions matching TRBD1. The CDR3 consists of 15 residues. Germline V gene sequence: CDR1 SGHVS, CDR2 FQNEAQ.

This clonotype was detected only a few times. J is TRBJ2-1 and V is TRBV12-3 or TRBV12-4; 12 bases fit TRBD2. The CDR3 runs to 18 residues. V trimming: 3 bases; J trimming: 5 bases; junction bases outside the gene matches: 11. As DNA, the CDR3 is TGTGCCAGCAGTTTCGGCCTAGCGGGAGGGCCGAGGGACAATGAGCAGTTCTTC. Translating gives CASSFGLAGGPRDNEQFF.

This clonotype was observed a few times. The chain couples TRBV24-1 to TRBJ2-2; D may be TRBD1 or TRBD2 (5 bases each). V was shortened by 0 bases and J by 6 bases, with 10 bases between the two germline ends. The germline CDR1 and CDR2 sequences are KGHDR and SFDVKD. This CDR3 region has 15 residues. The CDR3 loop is CATSDLARDPGELFF. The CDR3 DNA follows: TGTGCCACCAGTGATTTGGCAAGGGACCCCGGGGAGCTGTTTTTT.

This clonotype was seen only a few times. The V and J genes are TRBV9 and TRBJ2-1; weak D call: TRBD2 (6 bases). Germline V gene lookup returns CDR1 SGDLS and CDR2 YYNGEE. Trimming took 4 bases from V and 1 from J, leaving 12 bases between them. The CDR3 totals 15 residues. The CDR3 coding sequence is TGTGCCAGCAGCTCGAATAGCGGATCCTACAATGAGCAGTTCTTC. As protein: CASSSNSGSYNEQFF.

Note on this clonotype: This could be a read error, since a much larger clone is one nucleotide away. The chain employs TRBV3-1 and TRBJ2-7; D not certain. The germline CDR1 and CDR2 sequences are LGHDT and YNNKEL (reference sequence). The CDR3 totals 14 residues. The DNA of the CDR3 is TGTGTCAGCAGCCCATTAGTCTTCGGAAACGAGCAGTACTTC. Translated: CVSSPLVFGNEQYF.

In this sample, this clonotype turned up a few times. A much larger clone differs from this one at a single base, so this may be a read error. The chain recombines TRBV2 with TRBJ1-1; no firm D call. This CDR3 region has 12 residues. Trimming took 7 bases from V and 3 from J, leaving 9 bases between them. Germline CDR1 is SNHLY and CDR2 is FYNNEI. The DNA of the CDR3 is TGTGCCAGCACAATTATGGACACTGAAGCTTTCTTT. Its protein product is CASTIMDTEAFF. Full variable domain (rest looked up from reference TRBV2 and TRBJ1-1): EPEVTQTPSHQVTQMGQEVILRCVPISNHLYFYWYRQILGQKVEFLVSFYNNEISEKSEIFDDQFSVERPDGSNFTLKIRSTKLEDSAMYFCASTIMDTEAFFGQGTRLTVV.

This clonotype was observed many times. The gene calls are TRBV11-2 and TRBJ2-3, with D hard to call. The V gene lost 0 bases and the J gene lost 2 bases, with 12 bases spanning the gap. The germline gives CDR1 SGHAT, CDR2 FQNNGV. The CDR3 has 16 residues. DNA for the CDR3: TGTGCCAGCAGCTTAGAAGGTGGTCCTCACACAGATACGCAGTATTTT. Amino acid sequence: CASSLEGGPHTDTQYF.

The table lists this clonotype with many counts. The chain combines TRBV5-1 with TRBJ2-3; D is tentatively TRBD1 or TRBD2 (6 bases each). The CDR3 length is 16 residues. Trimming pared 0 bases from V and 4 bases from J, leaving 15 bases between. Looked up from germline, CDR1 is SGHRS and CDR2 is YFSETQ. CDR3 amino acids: CASSLGVRGGSDTQYF. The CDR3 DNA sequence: TGCGCCAGCAGCTTGGGGGTCAGGGGAGGATCAGATACGCAGTATTTT.

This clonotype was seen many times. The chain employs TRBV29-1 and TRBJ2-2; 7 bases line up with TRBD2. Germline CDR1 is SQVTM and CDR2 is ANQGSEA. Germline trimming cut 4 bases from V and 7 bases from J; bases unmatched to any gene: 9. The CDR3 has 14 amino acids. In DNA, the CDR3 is TGCAGCGTTGTTGTGGCGGGAGTGGTCGGGGAGCTGTTTTTT. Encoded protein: CSVVVAGVVGELFF.

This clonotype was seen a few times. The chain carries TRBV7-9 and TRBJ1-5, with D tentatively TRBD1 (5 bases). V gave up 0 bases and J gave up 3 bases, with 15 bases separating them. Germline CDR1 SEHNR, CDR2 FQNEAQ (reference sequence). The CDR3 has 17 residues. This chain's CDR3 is CASSLARQGSLNQPQHF. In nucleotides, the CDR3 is TGTGCCAGCAGCTTAGCGCGCCAGGGATCCCTCAATCAGCCCCAGCATTTT.

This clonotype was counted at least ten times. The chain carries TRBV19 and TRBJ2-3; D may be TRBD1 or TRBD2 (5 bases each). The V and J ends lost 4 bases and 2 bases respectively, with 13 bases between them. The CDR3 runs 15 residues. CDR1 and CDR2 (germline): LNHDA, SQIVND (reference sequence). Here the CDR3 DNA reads TGTGCCAGTAGTAGCAACAAGGGGACCACAGATACGCAGTATTTT. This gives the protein CASSSNKGTTDTQYF.

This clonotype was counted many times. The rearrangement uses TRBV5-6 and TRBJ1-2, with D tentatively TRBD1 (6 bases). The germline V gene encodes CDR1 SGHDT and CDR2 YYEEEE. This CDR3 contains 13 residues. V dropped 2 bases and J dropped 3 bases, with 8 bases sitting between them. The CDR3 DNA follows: TGTGCCAGCAGCTTATGGACAGACTATGGCTACACCTTC. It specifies CASSLWTDYGYTF. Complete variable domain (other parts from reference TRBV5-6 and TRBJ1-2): DAGVTQSPTHLIKTRGQQVTLRCSPKSGHDTVSWYQQALGQGPQFIFQYYEEEERQRGNFPDRFSGHQFPNYSSELNVNALLLGDSALYLCASSLWTDYGYTFGSGTRLTVV.

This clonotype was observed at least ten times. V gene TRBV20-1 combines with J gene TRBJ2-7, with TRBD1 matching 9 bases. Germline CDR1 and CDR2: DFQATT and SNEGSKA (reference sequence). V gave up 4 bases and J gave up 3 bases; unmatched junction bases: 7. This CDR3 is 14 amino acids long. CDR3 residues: CSAKRTGQGYEQYF. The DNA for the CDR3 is TGCAGTGCTAAGCGTACGGGACAGGGCTACGAGCAGTACTTC.

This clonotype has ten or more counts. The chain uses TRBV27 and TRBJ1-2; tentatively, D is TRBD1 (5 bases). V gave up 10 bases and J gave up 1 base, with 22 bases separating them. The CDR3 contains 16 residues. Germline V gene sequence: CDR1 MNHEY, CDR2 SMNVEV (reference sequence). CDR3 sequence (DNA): TGTGCCACCAGCCTCTGGGGGAGGGTGGATAACTATGGCTACACCTTC. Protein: CATSLWGRVDNYGYTF.

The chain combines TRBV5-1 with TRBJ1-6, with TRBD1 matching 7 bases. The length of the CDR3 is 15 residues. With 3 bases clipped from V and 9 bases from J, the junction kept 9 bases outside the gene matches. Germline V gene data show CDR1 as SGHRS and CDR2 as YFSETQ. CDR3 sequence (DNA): TGCGCCAGCAGCTCAGACACCTCAGGGGGTTCACCCCTCCACTTT. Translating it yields CASSSDTSGGSPLHF.

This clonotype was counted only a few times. The CDR3 loop reads CASSSRGGRYEQYF. The CDR3, as DNA: TGTGCCAGCAGCTCACGGGGTGGGAGATACGAGCAGTACTTC. The rearrangement joins TRBV7-9 to TRBJ2-7, with D possibly matching TRBD2 (5 bases). V was clipped by 4 bases and J by 4 bases, with 14 bases between them. There are 14 residues in the CDR3. Germline CDR1 is SEHNR and CDR2 is FQNEAQ (reference sequence).

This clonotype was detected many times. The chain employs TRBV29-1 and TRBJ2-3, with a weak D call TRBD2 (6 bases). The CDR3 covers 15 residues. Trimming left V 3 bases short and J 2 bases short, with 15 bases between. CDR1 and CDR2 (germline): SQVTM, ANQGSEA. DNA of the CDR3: TGCAGCGTTGAGAGACTAGAGGCACACACAGATACGCAGTATTTT. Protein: CSVERLEAHTDTQYF.

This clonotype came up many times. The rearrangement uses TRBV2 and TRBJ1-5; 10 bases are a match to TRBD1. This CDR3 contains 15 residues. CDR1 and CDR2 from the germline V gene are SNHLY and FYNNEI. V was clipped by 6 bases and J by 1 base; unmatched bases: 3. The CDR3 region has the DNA TGTGCCAGCAGAGGGACAGGGGAAAGCAATCAGCCCCAGCATTTT. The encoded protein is CASRGTGESNQPQHF.

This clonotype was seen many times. The CDR3 sequence: CASSRNSDRTHGYTF. In DNA form, the CDR3 reads TGTGCCAGCAGTAGAAACTCGGACAGGACTCATGGCTACACCTTC. This chain links TRBV6-1 with TRBJ1-2, with 7 bases lining up with TRBD1. The V gene end was trimmed by 5 bases and the J gene end by 6 bases; junction bases not matched to a gene: 12. The germline V gene has CDR1 MNHNS and CDR2 SASEGT. The CDR3 covers 15 residues.

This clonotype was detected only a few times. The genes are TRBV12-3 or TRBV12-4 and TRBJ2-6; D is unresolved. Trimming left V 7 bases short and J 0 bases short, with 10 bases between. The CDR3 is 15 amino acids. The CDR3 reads CASTMGHSGANVLTF. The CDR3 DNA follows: TGTGCCAGCACCATGGGCCACTCTGGGGCCAACGTCCTGACTTTC.

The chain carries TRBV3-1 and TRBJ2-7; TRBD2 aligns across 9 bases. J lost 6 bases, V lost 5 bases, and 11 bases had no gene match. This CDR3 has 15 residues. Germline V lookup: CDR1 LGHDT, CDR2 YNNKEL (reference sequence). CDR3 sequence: CASSGALSGRSEQYF. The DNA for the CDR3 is TGTGCCAGCAGCGGGGCCCTTAGCGGGAGATCCGAGCAGTACTTC.

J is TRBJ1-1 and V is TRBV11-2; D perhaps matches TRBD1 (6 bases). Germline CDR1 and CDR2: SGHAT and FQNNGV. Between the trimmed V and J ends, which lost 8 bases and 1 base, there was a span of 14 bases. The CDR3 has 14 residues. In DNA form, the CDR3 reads TGTGCCAGCGTTGAAACGACAGGGAACACTGAAGCTTTCTTT. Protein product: CASVETTGNTEAFF.

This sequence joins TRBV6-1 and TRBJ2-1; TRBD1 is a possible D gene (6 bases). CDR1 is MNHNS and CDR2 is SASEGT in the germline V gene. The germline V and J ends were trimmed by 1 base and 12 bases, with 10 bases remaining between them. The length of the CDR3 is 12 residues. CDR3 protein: CASSEEGDGQFF. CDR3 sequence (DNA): TGTGCCAGCAGTGAAGAGGGGGATGGGCAGTTCTTC.

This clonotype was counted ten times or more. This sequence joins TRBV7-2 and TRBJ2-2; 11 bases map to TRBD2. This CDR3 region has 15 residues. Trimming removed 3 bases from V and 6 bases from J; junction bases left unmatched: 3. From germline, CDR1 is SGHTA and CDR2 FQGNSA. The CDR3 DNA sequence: TGTGCCAGCAGCTTGGGACTAGCGGTTCCCGGGGAGCTGTTTTTT. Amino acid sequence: CASSLGLAVPGELFF.

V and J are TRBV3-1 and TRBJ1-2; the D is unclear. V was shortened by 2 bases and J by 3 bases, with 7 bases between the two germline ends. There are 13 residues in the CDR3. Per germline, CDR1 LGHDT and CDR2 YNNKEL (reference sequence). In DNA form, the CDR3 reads TGTGCCAGCAGCCAATCAGAAGACTATGGCTACACCTTC. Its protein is CASSQSEDYGYTF.

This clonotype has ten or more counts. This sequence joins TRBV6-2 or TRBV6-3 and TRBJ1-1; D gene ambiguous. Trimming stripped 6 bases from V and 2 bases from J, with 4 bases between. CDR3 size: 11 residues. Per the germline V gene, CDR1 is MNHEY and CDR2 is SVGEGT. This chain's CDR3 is CASRRNTEAFF. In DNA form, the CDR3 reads TGTGCCAGCAGGAGAAACACTGAAGCTTTCTTT.

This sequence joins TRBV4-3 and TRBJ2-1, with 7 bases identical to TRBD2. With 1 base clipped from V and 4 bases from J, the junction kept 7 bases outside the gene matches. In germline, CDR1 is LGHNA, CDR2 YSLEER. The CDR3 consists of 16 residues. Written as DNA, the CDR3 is TGCGCCAGCAGCCAAGGTCCAGCGGGGTCGTACAATGAGCAGTTCTTC. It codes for CASSQGPAGSYNEQFF.

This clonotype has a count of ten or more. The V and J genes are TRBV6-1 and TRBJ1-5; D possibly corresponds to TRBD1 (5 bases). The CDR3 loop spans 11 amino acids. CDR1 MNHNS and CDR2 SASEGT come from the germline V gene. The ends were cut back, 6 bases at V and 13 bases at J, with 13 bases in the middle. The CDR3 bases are TGTGCCAGCAGATTAGAAGGACAACAGCATTTT. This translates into CASRLEGQQHF.